This T cell receptor beta chain is drawn from a study of OX40 agonist ivuxolimab in advanced cancers. A note on the overall study: Ivuxolimab was an agonistic, fully human IgG2 monoclonal antibody directed against OX40 (CD134), a costimulatory receptor. The paper covers the monotherapy dose-escalation part of the phase I ivuxolimab trial, which included N of about 56 patients. Partial responses occurred in three dose-escalation patients: two with cutaneous melanoma and one with hepatocellular carcinoma. The point of sequencing TCRbeta in the periphery was to test whether ivuxolimab changed TCR sequence diversity and drove clonal T-cell expansion. Among the approximately 54 dose-escalation patients, around 19 had hepatocellular carcinoma, roughly 15 melanoma, 9 renal cell carcinoma and 9 head and neck cancer. Intravenous ivuxolimab was administered to patients every 2 weeks at six dose levels: 0.01, 0.1, 0.3, 1.5, 3 and 10 mg/kg. A male proportion of almost 85% and a mean age of 60 years, ranging from about 23 to 90, were recorded for the dose-escalation cohort. Patients were allowed to have had prior anti-PD-1, anti-PD-L1 or anti-CTLA-4 therapy, and 30% to 50% of the dose-escalation patients had previously received checkpoint inhibitors.

As regards this clone: Its binding antigen is unknown. Qualities for individual bases were not recorded, and no much larger clone is one base off.

The trial excluded patients who had a history of autoimmune disease or who were on systemic immunosuppression. Peripheral blood for TCR sequencing was collected from all dose cohorts at baseline, on cycle 4 day 1, and on cycle 7 day 1. Samples came from an open-label, multicenter, first-in-human phase I dose-escalation trial of ivuxolimab. Adults with locally advanced or metastatic head and neck squamous cell, hepatocellular, melanoma or renal cell carcinoma were enrolled in the trial. Before TCR sequencing, CD4+ and CD8+ T cells were separately sorted from peripheral blood. Results the study describes overall, beyond this receptor: Low levels of normalized T-cell clonal expansion were also seen in some patients who did not respond. Which antigens the clonally expanded peripheral T cells were specific for was not determined. After ivuxolimab, more expanded clones were found on average in CD8+ T cells than in CD4+ T cells. At doses of 0.1 to 3.0 mg/kg, clonal expansion of both CD4+ and CD8+ blood T cells was observed from baseline to week 6. In partial responders in the 0.1-3.0 mg/kg groups, normalized peripheral clonal expansion was found to be among the lowest, especially among CD8+ T cells.

To sequence the TCRbeta CDR3 region, genomic DNA was isolated from the sorted cells. The immunoSEQ Assay was used to sequence the TCRbeta CDR3 regions. As stored in TCRdb, this immuneACCESS dataset retains in-frame rearrangements with V and J assigned. A fraction of the clones does not appear; measured against another copy, unresolved V genes explain less than half of the discrepancy, and the remainder lacks a known reason. This sample lists about 64,000 clones; around 84% were detected once. The top ten constitute approximately 2% of the sample. Sample: CD4+ or CD8+ T cells sorted from blood, taken in a trial of the OX40 agonist ivuxolimab. The clonotype originates from an adult with an advanced solid tumor such as melanoma, head and neck, liver or kidney cancer.

The CDR3 is CASSWLRDREDGYTF. The sequence in DNA is TGTGCCAGCAGTTGGCTTAGGGACAGGGAAGACGGCTACACCTTC. In this chain, TRBV6-6 is recombined with TRBJ1-2; a stretch of 9 junction bases matches TRBD1. V is trimmed back by 4 bases and J by 8 bases, and the junction contains 11 bases that no gene match accounts for. The CDR3 spans 15 residues, from the cysteine through the phenylalanine. Solely the CDR3 DNA is kept, with 45 bases framed from the first base. Per the germline V gene (reference sequence), MNHNY is the CDR1 and SVGAGI is the CDR2.